This T cell receptor (beta chain) stems from a study of blood T cell repertoires in COVID-19 (dated by TCRdb to 2018 to 2021). With regard to the full study: Samples from collaborators originated in the United States, Italy and Spain and spanned both the acute and convalescent phases of COVID-19. The material from the prospective study consisted of cDNA or gDNA derived from T cells, B-cell-depleted T cells, or PBMCs. Subjects who had been exposed to COVID-19, were actively infected with it, or had recovered from it provided the deeply sampled blood TCRbeta repertoires that made up the dataset. The repertoires were made available in a free public database intended to serve as a resource for research on the immune response to SARS-CoV-2. The samples were drawn from two sources: the first 160 participants of the ongoing ImmuneRACE study, and 1,200 or so subjects contributed by 6 global collaborators. Nearly every sample came with metadata listing a de-identified subject ID, COVID-19 status, age in years and sex. Where HLA class I and class II types were available, the types were taken from metadata supplied by the sample provider, not from assay-based typing.

TCRbeta CDR3 regions were amplified from genomic DNA using the immunoSEQ Assay, a bias-controlled multiplex PCR. Regarding the original processing steps: Within the assay, amplification of reference gene primers was used to estimate how many nucleated cells each sample contained. To quantify the absolute abundance of each unique TCRbeta CDR3 rearrangement, sequence reads were collapsed and filtered. Productive Simpson clonality was computed per sample as the square root of Simpson's diversity index over productive rearrangements. Sourced from immuneACCESS, this table was stored by TCRdb with only in-frame sequences that have V and J called. A share of the clones is absent; for the studies checked, an unresolved V gene accounts for under half, and the remainder has no known explanation. V and J calls and clone size follow that table, whereas D and trimming were derived from the DNA. The sample data list about 53,000 clones, and around nine tenths of these were observed just once. The top ten clones comprise about 3.4% of the sample.

From the cysteine up to the phenylalanine, the CDR3 has a length of 13 residues. The only DNA kept is the CDR3, 39 bases in frame from the first base. Based on the germline V gene, the CDR1 and CDR2 sequences are SNHLY and FYNNEI. The V and J ends are trimmed by 7 bases and 0 bases, leaving 6 bases between them. Of note for this clone: Its antigen is not yet known. No per-base quality is available; no much larger clone lies one base away.

Overall results and qualifications from the work: Clinical and demographic metadata were provided uncurated, with the amount varying by source and participant.

Each collaborating institution followed its own protocols to collect whole blood in K2EDTA tubes. For TCRbeta analysis, collaborator samples were shipped as frozen whole blood, as isolated PBMCs, or as DNA extracted from either sample type. The sequenced sample consisted of peripheral blood. Recombination joined TRBV2 with TRBJ2-2; the D segment cannot be called with confidence. This receptor was obtained from a human donor in a cohort sampled during active COVID-19. The DNA sequence reads TGTGCCAGCACCATCACGAACACCGGGGAGCTGTTTTTT. This codes for CASTITNTGELFF. Beyond the CDR3, the reference TRBV2 and TRBJ2-2 genes provide the residues; the full variable domain reads: EPEVTQTPSHQVTQMGQEVILRCVPISNHLYFYWYRQILGQKVEFLVSFYNNEISEKSEIFDDQFSVERPDGSNFTLKIRSTKLEDSAMYFCASTITNTGELFFGEGSRLTVL.